This paragraph covers one TCR beta chain sequence. TCR beta libraries used roughly 2 micrograms of DNA from cryopreserved PBMCs. This sample stems from a study of cytotoxic CD8 clonotypes in ibrutinib-treated CLL. Across the whole study: Median treatment time before response sampling was eleven to twelve months, range 6 to 36.

The CDR3 runs to 18 residues. Germline V gives CDR1 SGHRS, CDR2 YFSETQ. The ends lost 4 bases at V and 1 base at J; junction bases unmatched: 13. Profiled with immunoSEQ multiplex PCR; TCRdb holds only in-frame clones, not every one. The table has 130,000 to 150,000 clones, around 93% seen once. The sequences come from PBMCs, collected after 12 months of ibrutinib treatment. This sequence was found in a human donor with chronic lymphocytic leukemia. The chain uses TRBV5-1 and TRBJ2-5; 10 nucleotides line up with TRBD2. The CDR3: CASSLSPPASGGQETQYF. The CDR3 nucleotides read TGCGCCAGCAGCCTGTCGCCCCCGGCTAGCGGGGGCCAAGAGACCCAGTACTTC.